This T cell receptor beta chain is from a study of blood T cell repertoires in COVID-19. Method: immunoSEQ multiplex PCR; TCRdb's copy keeps in-frame clones and lacks some. The sample has a few hundred thousand clones; roughly 87% are singletons. The CDR3 loop spans 16 amino acids. Germline values: CDR1 MNHEY, CDR2 SVGAGI. With V trimmed by 2 bases and J by 2 bases, 4 bases remained unmatched. The clonotype was recovered from a young woman who had recovered from COVID-19. The V gene is TRBV6-5, the J gene TRBJ2-1; 9 positions agree with TRBD2. Sequenced sample: PBMCs or T cells enriched from blood (not recorded which). Written as DNA, the CDR3 is TGTGCCAGCAGTTACGGGACTAGCAGAACCTACAATGAGCAGTTCTTC. Amino acids: CASSYGTSRTYNEQFF.